These 13 T cell receptor beta chains came from one sample sequenced in a study of blood T cell repertoires in COVID-19. TCRdb's table, derived via immunoSEQ multiplex PCR, lists solely in-frame clones and lacks some. The sample holds 70,000 to 90,000 clones, around four fifths seen once. The sample taken for sequencing was peripheral blood. These TCRs come from an elderly woman with acute or convalescent COVID-19.

This chain uses TRBV11-3 with TRBJ2-1; the match to TRBD2 covers 8 bases. CDR1 is SGHNT, CDR2 YENEEA, per germline. CDR3 length: 15 amino acids. J lost 7 bases, V lost 4 bases, and 9 bases had no gene match. The DNA for the CDR3 is TGTGCCAGCAGCTGGGGTATAGCGGGGTGGAATGAGCAGTTCTTC. This sequence encodes CASSWGIAGWNEQFF.

This chain uses TRBV9 with TRBJ1-1; TRBD1 might be the D (6 bases). The CDR3 contains 17 residues. The V gene lost 0 bases and the J gene lost 2 bases, with 17 bases spanning the gap. Germline assignment: CDR1 SGDLS and CDR2 YYNGEE. CDR3 region: CASSVADTGWENTEAFF. The CDR3 nucleotides are TGTGCCAGCAGCGTAGCCGATACAGGGTGGGAAAACACTGAAGCTTTCTTT.

CDR3 in DNA: TGTGCCAGCAGCTTGCTATCTAGCGGGAGAGGAGAGCAGTACTTC. This gives the protein CASSLLSSGRGEQYF. The V call is TRBV11-3, the J call TRBJ2-7; 10 nucleotides align to TRBD2. With 3 bases clipped from V and 7 bases from J, the junction kept 9 bases outside the gene matches. Germline V gene lookup returns CDR1 SGHNT and CDR2 YENEEA. There are 15 residues in the CDR3.

Points on this clone: Other DNA sequences from this sample encode an identical CDR3 as well. The CDR3: CASSLDSTSNEQFF. CDR3 DNA: TGTGCCAGCAGCTTGGACAGCACTTCCAATGAGCAGTTCTTC. This chain uses TRBV5-5 with TRBJ2-1; D unclear. This CDR3 has 14 amino acids. Trimming stripped 0 bases from V and 6 bases from J, with 10 bases between. In germline, CDR1 is SGHKS, CDR2 YYEKEE (reference sequence).

This clone was observed a handful of times. This chain connects TRBV18 to TRBJ1-1, with D unclear. The ends were cut back, 0 bases at V and 0 bases at J, with 8 bases in the middle. Germline-derived CDR1 and CDR2 are KGHSH and LQKENI. There are 15 residues in the CDR3. CDR3 in amino acids: CASSPPANLNTEAFF. Here the CDR3 DNA reads TGTGCCAGCTCACCACCTGCTAATCTGAACACTGAAGCTTTCTTT.

V and J are TRBV18 and TRBJ1-4, with 9 bases aligning to TRBD1. From germline, CDR1 is KGHSH and CDR2 LQKENI. V shed 3 bases, J shed 8 bases, and the junction held 4 bases outside the gene matches. This CDR3 is built from 14 residues. As DNA, the CDR3 is TGTGCCAGCTCACCGACAGGGGGAGGAGAAAAACTGTTTTTT. The encoded protein is CASSPTGGGEKLFF.

The rearrangement uses TRBV10-1 and TRBJ2-2; D is possibly TRBD2 (5 bases). The V gene's germline CDR1 is WNHNN and CDR2 SYGVQD (reference sequence). Trimming shortened V by 4 bases and J by 6 bases, and 15 bases separated the two germline ends. The CDR3 totals 15 residues. This CDR3 is CASSGSSGVSGELFF. CDR3 nucleotide sequence: TGCGCCAGCAGTGGATCTTCCGGGGTCTCCGGGGAGCTGTTTTTT.

V usage is TRBV5-5 and J usage is TRBJ2-1, with D uncertain. V was trimmed by 2 bases and J by 0 bases, leaving 9 bases between them. Germline CDR1 is SGHKS and CDR2 is YYEKEE (reference sequence). The CDR3 totals 15 residues. The CDR3 sequence is CASSFSGSSYNEQFF. DNA of the CDR3: TGTGCCAGCAGCTTTTCGGGTAGCTCCTACAATGAGCAGTTCTTC.

This clone was observed once. The rearrangement links TRBV6-5 to TRBJ2-7; D might be TRBD1 (6 bases). In germline, CDR1 is MNHEY, CDR2 SVGAGI. This CDR3 is 15 amino acids long. Trimming left V 6 bases short and J 2 bases short, with 17 bases between. The CDR3 protein is CASRTYRVNTYEQYF. The CDR3 DNA sequence: TGTGCCAGCAGGACCTACAGGGTTAATACCTACGAGCAGTACTTC.

The chain employs TRBV19 and TRBJ1-5; TRBD1 agrees at 8 bases. V trimming: 6 bases; J trimming: 5 bases; junction bases outside the gene matches: 6. The CDR3 consists of 14 residues. The germline V gene has CDR1 LNHDA and CDR2 SQIVND (reference sequence). This chain's CDR3 is CASRVTGADQPQHF. The DNA for the CDR3 is TGTGCCAGTAGGGTGACAGGGGCGGATCAGCCCCAGCATTTT.

The chain uses TRBV27 and TRBJ2-7, with 8 bases lining up with TRBD1. The CDR3 loop spans 14 amino acids. V shed 5 bases and J 4 bases; nucleotides not matched to a gene: 7. CDR1 and CDR2 (germline): MNHEY, SMNVEV (reference sequence). In DNA, the CDR3 is TGTGCCAGCAGTCTGGGACAGGAGGGATACGAGCAGTACTTC. Translation gives CASSLGQEGYEQYF.

The gene calls are TRBV5-4 and TRBJ2-5; D ambiguous. V lost 0 bases and J 5 bases, leaving 8 bases between the germline ends. The CDR3 runs 13 residues. Germline values: CDR1 SGHNT, CDR2 YYREEE (reference sequence). The CDR3 region is CASSLADGETQYF. CDR3 DNA sequence: TGTGCCAGCAGCTTGGCCGACGGGGAGACCCAGTACTTC.

The chain has TRBV19 and TRBJ1-6; the D gene is possibly TRBD1 (5 bases). V shed 3 bases and J shed 7 bases, with 16 bases lying between them. Germline loops: CDR1 LNHDA, CDR2 SQIVND (reference sequence). The CDR3 is made up of 16 amino acids. DNA for the CDR3: TGTGCCAGTAGTATCGGGGGGAGAATAGAAAATTCACCCCTCCACTTT. Residues: CASSIGGRIENSPLHF.